The clone carrying this TCR beta chain was observed a handful of times. Its specificity is unknown. This sample stems from a study of cytomegalovirus exposure and HLA in healthy donors. General observations from the study: Researchers reported in a later analysis that a missense DCLRE1C variant was tied to TCR beta V- and J-gene trimming.

The CDR3 covers 15 residues. Germline V gene data show CDR1 as SGHTA and CDR2 as FQGNSA. V lost 3 bases and J lost 0; bases outside the gene matches: 3. In the PCR, 60 Vbeta and 13 Jbeta primers were used. Profiled with immunoSEQ multiplex PCR; TCRdb holds only in-frame clones, not every one. Found here are about 110,000 clones, roughly 67% of them singletons; the top ten hold approximately 8.4%. Sequencing was carried out using PBMCs. This receptor was taken from a man aged 40-49 years in good health and CMV-seronegative. This sequence joins TRBV7-2 and TRBJ2-7; 9 bases fit TRBD1. CDR3 DNA: TGTGCCAGCAGCTTGACAGGGGGGCTCTCCTACGAGCAGTACTTC. Its protein is CASSLTGGLSYEQYF.